Listed here is a single T cell receptor (beta chain). In contrast to the negatively isolated CD8+ and CD4+ T cells, TEMRA cells were FACS-enriched. The CDR3 loop spans 15 amino acids. Trimming took 0 bases from V and 0 from J, leaving 9 bases between them. Germline loops: CDR1 LGHNA, CDR2 YNFKEQ. This entry is derived from a study of CD8 T cells in Susac syndrome. An amount of RNA that ranged from roughly 0.5 to 1 ug was reverse transcribed with random hexamers. TCRdb analysed the immunoSEQ multiplex PCR reads with MiXCR anew, one entry per CDR3 protein. Altogether 150,000 to 160,000 distinct CDR3 sequences are present, 95% being singletons, with the ten largest covering 0.13% to 0.15%.

Material: CD8+ T cells from PBMCs. V usage is TRBV4-2 and J usage is TRBJ2-7, with D maybe TRBD1 (6 bases). The source of this sequence is a human donor with multiple sclerosis. CDR3 in amino acids: CASSQEGTPSYEQYF. The CDR3 coding sequence is TGTGCCAGCAGCCAAGAAGGGACACCCTCCTACGAGCAGTACTTC.